This T cell receptor beta chain was profiled in a study of Graves' ophthalmopathy and Graves' hyperthyroidism. Ophthalmopathic donors had moderate-to-severe activity, CAS ≥3 and NOSPECS ≥4, with disease that had lasted under 3 months. This clonotype was counted at least ten times. The study amplified TCR beta CDR3 regions using RNA transcripts. HTBI primers served in a first-round RT-PCR, which a second-round multiplex PCR followed. MiXCR, run by TCRdb on the multiplex PCR reads, gives a single entry per CDR3 protein. Seen here are some 520,000 distinct CDR3 sequences, under 15% observed once, and the top ten hold more than 8.5%. CDR3 length equals 14 residues. Germline values: CDR1 SNHLY, CDR2 FYNNEI. Trimming took 7 bases from V and 3 from J; bases not matched to a gene: 6.

The genes are TRBV2 and TRBJ2-7; TRBD2 agrees at 10 bases. This clonotype was obtained from a woman between 25 and 40 years old with Graves' ophthalmopathy. The sample taken for sequencing was blood. The CDR3 nucleotides are TGTGCCAGCAACCTAGCGGGAGTTCTCTACGAGCAGTACTTC. Protein product: CASNLAGVLYEQYF.